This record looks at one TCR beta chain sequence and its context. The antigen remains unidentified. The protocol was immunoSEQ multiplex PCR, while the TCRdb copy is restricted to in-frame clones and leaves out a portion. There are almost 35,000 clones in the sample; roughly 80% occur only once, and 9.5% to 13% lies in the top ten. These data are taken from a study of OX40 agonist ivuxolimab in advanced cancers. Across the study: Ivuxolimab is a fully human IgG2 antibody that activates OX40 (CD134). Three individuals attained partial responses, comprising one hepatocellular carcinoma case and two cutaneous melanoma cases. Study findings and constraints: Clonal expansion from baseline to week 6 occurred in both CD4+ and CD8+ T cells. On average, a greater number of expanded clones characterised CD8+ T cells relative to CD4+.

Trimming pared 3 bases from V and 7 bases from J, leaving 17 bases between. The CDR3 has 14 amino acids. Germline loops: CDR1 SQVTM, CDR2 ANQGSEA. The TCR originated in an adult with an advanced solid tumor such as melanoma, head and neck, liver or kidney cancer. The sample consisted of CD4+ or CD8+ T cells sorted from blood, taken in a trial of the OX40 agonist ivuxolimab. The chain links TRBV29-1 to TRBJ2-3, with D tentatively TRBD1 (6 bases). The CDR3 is CSVDGGGQRNTQYF. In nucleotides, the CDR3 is TGCAGCGTTGACGGTGGGGGCCAGCGCAATACGCAGTATTTT.